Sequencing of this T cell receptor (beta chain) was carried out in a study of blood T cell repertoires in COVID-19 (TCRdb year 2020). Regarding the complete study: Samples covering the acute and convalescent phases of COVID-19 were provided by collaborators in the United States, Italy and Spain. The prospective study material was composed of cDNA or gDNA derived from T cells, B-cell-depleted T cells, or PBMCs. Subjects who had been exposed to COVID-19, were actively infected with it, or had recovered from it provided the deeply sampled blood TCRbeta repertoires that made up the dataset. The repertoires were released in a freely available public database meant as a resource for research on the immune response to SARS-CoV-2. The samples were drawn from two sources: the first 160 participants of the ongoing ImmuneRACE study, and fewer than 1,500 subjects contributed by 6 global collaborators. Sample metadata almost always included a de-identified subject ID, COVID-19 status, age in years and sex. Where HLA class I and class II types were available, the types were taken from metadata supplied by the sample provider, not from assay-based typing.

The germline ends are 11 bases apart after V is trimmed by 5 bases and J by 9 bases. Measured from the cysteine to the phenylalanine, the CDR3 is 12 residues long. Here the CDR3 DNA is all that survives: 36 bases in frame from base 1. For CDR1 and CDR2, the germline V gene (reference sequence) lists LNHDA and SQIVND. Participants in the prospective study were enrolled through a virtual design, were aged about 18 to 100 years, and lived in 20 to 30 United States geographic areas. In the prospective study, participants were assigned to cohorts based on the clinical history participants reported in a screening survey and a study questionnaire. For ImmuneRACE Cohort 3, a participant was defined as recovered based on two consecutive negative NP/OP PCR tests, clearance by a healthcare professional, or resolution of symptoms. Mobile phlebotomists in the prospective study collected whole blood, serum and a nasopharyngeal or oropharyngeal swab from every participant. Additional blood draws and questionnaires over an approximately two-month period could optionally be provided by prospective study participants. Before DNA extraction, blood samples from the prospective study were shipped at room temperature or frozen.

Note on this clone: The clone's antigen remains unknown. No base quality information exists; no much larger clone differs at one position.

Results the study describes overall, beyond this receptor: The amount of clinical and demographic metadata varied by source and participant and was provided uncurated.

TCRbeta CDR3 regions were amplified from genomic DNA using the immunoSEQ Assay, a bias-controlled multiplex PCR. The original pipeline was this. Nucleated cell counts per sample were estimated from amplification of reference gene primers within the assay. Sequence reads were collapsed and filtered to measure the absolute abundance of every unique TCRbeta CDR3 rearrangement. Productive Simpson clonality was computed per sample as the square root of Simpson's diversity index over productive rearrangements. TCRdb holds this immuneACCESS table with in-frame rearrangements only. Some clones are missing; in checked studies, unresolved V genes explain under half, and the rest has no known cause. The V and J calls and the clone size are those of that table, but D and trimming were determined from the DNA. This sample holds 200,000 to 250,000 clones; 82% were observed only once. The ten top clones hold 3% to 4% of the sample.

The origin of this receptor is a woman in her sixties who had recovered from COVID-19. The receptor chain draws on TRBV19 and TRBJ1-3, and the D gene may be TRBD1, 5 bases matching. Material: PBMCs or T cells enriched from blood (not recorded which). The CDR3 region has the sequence CASSSTGGTIYF. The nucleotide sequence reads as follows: TGTGCCAGTAGTTCTACCGGGGGCACCATATATTTT.